The following is a TCR beta chain sequence with its context. These data come from a study of blood T cell repertoires in COVID-19. Produced via immunoSEQ multiplex PCR; TCRdb's table is partial and in-frame only. Of 100,000 to 150,000 clones in the sample, about 87% were seen once. Germline trimming cut 4 bases from V and 0 bases from J; bases unmatched to any gene: 4. CDR3 length equals 16 residues. Germline-derived CDR1 and CDR2 are SGHTA and FQGNSA. V gene TRBV7-2 combines with J gene TRBJ2-7; 12 nucleotides agree with TRBD2. This receptor was obtained from a man in his forties or fifties with active COVID-19. The sample consisted of peripheral blood. DNA of the CDR3: TGTGCCAGCAGCTCCAGGACTAGCGGGATCTCCTACGAGCAGTACTTC. This codes for CASSSRTSGISYEQYF.